What follows are 3 T cell receptor beta chains derived from one specimen sequenced in a study of blood T cells in healthy people across ages. It was with a sample-barcoded 5' primer and a J-beta primer mix that a second PCR of about 7 to 12 cycles was run. TCRdb fed the 5' RACE reads into MiXCR, producing one record per CDR3 protein. Of about 970,000 distinct CDR3 sequences in the sample, approximately 50% were seen once. Sample: blood. The source is a woman aged 60 to 75 in good health.

V and J are TRBV7-6 and TRBJ1-5, with D perhaps matching TRBD1 (5 bases). The CDR3 has 14 amino acids. CDR1 is SGHVS, CDR2 FNYEAQ, per germline. The V gene lost 5 bases and the J gene lost 3 bases, with 11 bases spanning the gap. The CDR3 region is CASSTGLPNQPQHF. In DNA, the CDR3 is TGTGCCAGCAGCACGGGACTCCCCAATCAGCCCCAGCATTTT.

This clonotype turned up a few times. V gene TRBV3-1 combines with J gene TRBJ2-7; unclear D gene. The CDR3 totals 15 residues. V dropped 1 base and J dropped 2 bases, with 12 bases sitting between them. Per the germline V gene, CDR1 is LGHDT and CDR2 is YNNKEL (reference sequence). The CDR3 nucleotides are TGTGCCAGCAGCCAAGCACCGGGTTACACCTACGAGCAGTACTTC. It codes for CASSQAPGYTYEQYF.

The chain carries TRBV24-1 and TRBJ2-6; the D is unclear. This CDR3 has 15 amino acids. From germline, CDR1 is KGHDR and CDR2 SFDVKD. Trimming removed 6 bases at V and 1 base at J, with 9 bases between. The CDR3 protein is CATSPAGSGANVLTF. Here the CDR3 DNA reads TGTGCCACCAGTCCCGCCGGATCTGGGGCCAACGTCCTGACTTTC.